This T cell receptor (beta chain) was observed in a study of cytomegalovirus exposure and HLA in healthy donors. Study outcomes and limitations: In a later analysis, common viral pathogens appeared linked to several of the most significant clusters.

To note about this clone: Its antigen is not identified.

PCR employed 60 Vbeta and 13 Jbeta primers. Here immunoSEQ multiplex PCR was the method, and the copy in TCRdb shows in-frame clones only, minus some. The sample lists roughly 170,000 clones, 80% occurring once. Germline V lookup: CDR1 MDHEN, CDR2 SYDVKM. Unmatched junction bases numbered 9, after V lost 6 bases and J lost 2 bases. The CDR3 covers 16 residues. Sequencing input: PBMCs. V usage is TRBV28 and J usage is TRBJ2-2; TRBD2 matches at 7 bases. The TCR was taken from a woman aged 50 to 65 in good health and CMV-seropositive. For the CDR3, the DNA is TGTGCCAGCAGCGAGGGGCTAGCGGTAAACACCGGGGAGCTGTTTTTT. Its protein is CASSEGLAVNTGELFF.